The present entry profiles one TCR beta chain with its context. The germline gives CDR1 SGHRS, CDR2 YFSETQ. V shed 1 base and J shed 8 bases, with 16 bases lying between them. The CDR3 is 15 residues long. This sample stems from a study of T cells in tumors after PD-1 blockade. Across the whole study: Patients had no prior checkpoint blockade, systemic immunosuppressants, or anti-cancer therapy within 4 weeks. Tumor samples averaged about 25,000 templates (range about 500-99,264) and around 6,000 unique clonotypes.

Libraries were prepared by immunoSEQ multiplex PCR; TCRdb keeps only in-frame clonotypes and omits some of them. The top ten hold roughly 12% of the sample, which has 7,000 to 8,500 clones, roughly 62% seen once. Time point denoted: second of two post-therapy site-matched biopsies 2 to 3 months apart. The chain is built from TRBV5-1 and TRBJ1-5, with D possibly matching TRBD1 (5 bases). The clonotype originates from a human donor with basal cell carcinoma. Sequencing was performed on tumor tissue, taken after anti-PD-1 treatment. The DNA of the CDR3 is TGCGCCAGCAGCTTGTTGGGGACCCCAGGTGAGCCCCAGCATTTT. Protein product: CASSLLGTPGEPQHF.